The sequence of this T cell receptor beta chain was determined in a study of T-cell memory formation after mild COVID-19. Study at large: There were largely donor-specific TCR clusters. Overall study findings and caveats: Contracting clones, day 15 to 85, had balanced CD4/CD8, and later expanders favored CD4+. Those CD4+ clones that contracted were mainly in CM and EM (CD8+ ones in EMRA).

This clonotype was observed a few times. What it binds is not known. There are 13 residues in the CDR3. Germline V CDR1 and CDR2: DFQATT, SNEGSKA (reference sequence). Sample barcodes and UMIs were carried by the TCR alpha and TCR beta cDNA libraries that 5'RACE generated with constant-segment primers. In TCRdb, the 5' RACE reads were re-called with MiXCR into one record per CDR3 protein. The table has approximately 340,000 distinct CDR3 sequences, 13% seen once; the top ten hold 20% to 25%. This chain links TRBV20-1 with TRBJ2-3, with a possible D match to TRBD2 (5 bases). This TCR derives from a man younger than 35 who had mild COVID-19 (a few samples of this study predate the infection). Cell type and time point are not known. The sequenced sample consisted of PBMCs or a T cell subset sorted from them (not recorded which). The CDR3 region is CTTPGRGTDTQYF. CDR3 nucleotides: TGCACTACCCCTGGGCGGGGCACAGATACGCAGTATTTT.